This record concerns one T cell receptor beta chain sequence. The sample is drawn from a study of blood T cell repertoires in COVID-19. This table comes from immunoSEQ multiplex PCR, and its TCRdb copy is limited to in-frame clones, with some not included. Among some 150,000 clones, around 87% were seen once, and the ten largest hold over 35%. What was sequenced was peripheral blood. The receptor's source is a man aged 50 or older who had recovered from COVID-19.

CDR3 protein: CASSQTGTLNTEAFF. CDR3 coding DNA: TGCGCCAGCAGCCAAACCGGGACACTGAACACTGAAGCTTTCTTT. This chain links TRBV4-1 with TRBJ1-1; weak D call: TRBD1 (6 bases). Germline V gene sequence: CDR1 MGHRA, CDR2 YSYEKL. The CDR3 is 15 amino acids. Trimming cost V 2 bases and J 0 bases, with 10 bases left between them.